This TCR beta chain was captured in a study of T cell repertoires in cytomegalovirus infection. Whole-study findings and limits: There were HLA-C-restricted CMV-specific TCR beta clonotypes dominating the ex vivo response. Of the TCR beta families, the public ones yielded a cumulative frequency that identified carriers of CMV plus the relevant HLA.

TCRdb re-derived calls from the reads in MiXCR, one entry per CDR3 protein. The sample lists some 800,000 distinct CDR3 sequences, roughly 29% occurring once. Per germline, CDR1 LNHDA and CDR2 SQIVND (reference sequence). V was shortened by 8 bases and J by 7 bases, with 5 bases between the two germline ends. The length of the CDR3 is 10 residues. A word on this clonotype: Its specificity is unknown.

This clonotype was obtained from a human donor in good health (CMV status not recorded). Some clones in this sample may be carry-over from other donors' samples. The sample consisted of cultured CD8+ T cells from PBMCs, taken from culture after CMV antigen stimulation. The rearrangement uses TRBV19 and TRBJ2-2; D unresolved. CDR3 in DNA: TGTGCCAGTGCCGGCGGGGAGCTGTTTTTT. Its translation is CASAGGELFF.